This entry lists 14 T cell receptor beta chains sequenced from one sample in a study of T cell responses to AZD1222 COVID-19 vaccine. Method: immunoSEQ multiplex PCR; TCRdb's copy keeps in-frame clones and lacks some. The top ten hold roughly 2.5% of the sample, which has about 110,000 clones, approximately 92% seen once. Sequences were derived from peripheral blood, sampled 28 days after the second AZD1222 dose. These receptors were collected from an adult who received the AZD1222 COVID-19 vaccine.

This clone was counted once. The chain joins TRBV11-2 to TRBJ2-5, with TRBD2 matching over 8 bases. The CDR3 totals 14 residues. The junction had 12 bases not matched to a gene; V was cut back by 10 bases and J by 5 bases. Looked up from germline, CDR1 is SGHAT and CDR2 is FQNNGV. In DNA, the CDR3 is TGTGCCACCGAACGGGGGGGCTTCCGGGAGACCCAGTACTTC. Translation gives CATERGGFRETQYF.

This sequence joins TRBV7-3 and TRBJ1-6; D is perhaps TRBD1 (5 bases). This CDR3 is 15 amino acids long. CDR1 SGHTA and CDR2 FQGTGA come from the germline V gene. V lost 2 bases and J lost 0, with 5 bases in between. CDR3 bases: TGTGCCAGCAGCTTAGACAGCTCCTATAATTCACCCCTCCACTTT. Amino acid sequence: CASSLDSSYNSPLHF.

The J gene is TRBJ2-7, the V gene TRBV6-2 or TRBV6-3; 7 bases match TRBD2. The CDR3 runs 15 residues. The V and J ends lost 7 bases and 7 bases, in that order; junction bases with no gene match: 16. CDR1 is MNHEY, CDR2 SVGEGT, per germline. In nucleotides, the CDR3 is TGTGCCAGCATCCCCACCCGGGGAGGGTATGGTGAGCAGTACTTC. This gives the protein CASIPTRGGYGEQYF.

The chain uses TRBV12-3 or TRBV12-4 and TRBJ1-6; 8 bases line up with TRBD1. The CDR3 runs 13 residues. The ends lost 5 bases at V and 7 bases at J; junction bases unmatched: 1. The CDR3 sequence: CASSGQGNSPLHF. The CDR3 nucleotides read TGTGCCAGCAGTGGACAGGGAAATTCACCCCTCCACTTT.

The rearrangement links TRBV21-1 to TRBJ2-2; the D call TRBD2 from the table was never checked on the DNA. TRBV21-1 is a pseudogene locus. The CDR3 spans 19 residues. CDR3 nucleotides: TGTGCCAGCAGCACCCGGACTAGCGGGGGCCCCCAGAACACCGGGGAGCTGTTTTTT. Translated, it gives CASSTRTSGGPQNTGELFF.

In nucleotides, the CDR3 is TGCAGCGTTTCCACCCCGGCGACAGCGAACACTGAAGCTTTCTTT. It encodes CSVSTPATANTEAFF. The J gene is TRBJ1-1, the V gene TRBV29-1, with D maybe TRBD1 (5 bases). There are 15 residues in the CDR3. Germline lookup yields CDR1 SQVTM and CDR2 ANQGSEA. V dropped 5 bases and J dropped 1 base, with 17 bases sitting between them. The full variable domain, rest sourced from reference TRBV29-1 and TRBJ1-1, is SAVISQKPSRDICQRGTSLTIQCQVDSQVTMMFWYRQQPGQSLTLIATANQGSEATYESGFVIDKFPISRPNLTFSTLTVSNMSPEDSSIYLCSVSTPATANTEAFFGQGTRLTVV.

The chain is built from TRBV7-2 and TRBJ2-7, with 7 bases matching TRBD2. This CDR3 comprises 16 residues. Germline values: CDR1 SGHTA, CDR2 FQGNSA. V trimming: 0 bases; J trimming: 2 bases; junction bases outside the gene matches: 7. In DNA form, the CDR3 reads TGTGCCAGCAGCTTAGCGGATTCCCGGGGGGCCTACGAGCAGTACTTC. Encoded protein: CASSLADSRGAYEQYF.

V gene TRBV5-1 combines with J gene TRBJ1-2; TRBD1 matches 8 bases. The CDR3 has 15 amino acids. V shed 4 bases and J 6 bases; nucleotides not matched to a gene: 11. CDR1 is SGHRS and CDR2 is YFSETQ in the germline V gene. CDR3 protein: CASSTGQGPGDGYTF. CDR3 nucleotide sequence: TGCGCCAGCAGCACTGGACAGGGCCCAGGAGATGGCTACACCTTC.

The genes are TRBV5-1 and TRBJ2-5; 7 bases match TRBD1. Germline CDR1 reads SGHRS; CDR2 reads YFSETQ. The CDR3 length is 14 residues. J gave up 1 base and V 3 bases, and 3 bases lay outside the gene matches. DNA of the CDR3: TGCGCCAGCAGCTCGGGGACAGTCCAAGAGACCCAGTACTTC. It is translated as CASSSGTVQETQYF.

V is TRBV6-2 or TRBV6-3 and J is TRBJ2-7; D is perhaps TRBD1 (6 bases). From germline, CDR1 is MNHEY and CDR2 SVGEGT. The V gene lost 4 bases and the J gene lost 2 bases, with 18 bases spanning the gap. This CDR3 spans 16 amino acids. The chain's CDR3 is CASSSWGHGNTYEQYF. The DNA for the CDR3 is TGTGCCAGCAGTTCCTGGGGACACGGAAATACCTACGAGCAGTACTTC.

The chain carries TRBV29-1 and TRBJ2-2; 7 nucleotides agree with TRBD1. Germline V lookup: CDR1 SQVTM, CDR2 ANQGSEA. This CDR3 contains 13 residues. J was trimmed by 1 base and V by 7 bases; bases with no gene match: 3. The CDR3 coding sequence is TGCAGCGCGGGGACAGAGAACACCGGGGAGCTGTTTTTT. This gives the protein CSAGTENTGELFF.

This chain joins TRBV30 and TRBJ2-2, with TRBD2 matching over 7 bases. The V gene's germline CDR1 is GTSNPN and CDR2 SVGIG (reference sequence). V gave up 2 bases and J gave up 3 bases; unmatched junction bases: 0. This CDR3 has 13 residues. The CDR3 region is CAWSSGDTGELFF. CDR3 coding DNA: TGTGCCTGGAGTAGCGGGGACACCGGGGAGCTGTTTTTT.

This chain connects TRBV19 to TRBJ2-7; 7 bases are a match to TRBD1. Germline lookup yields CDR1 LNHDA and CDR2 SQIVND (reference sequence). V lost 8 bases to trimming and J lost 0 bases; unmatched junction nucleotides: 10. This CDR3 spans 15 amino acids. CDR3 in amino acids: CASPQLTGSSYEQYF. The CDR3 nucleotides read TGTGCCAGTCCTCAATTGACAGGGTCCTCCTACGAGCAGTACTTC.

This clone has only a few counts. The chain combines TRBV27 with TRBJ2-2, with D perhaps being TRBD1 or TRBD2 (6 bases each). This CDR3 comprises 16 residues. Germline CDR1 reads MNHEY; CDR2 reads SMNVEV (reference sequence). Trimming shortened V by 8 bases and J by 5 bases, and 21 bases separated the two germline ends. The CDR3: CASRSRGNRGTGELFF. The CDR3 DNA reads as TGTGCCAGCCGGAGTAGGGGGAACCGGGGGACCGGGGAGCTGTTTTTT.